The clone carrying this T cell receptor beta chain was counted only a few times. The data belong to a study of OX40 agonist ivuxolimab in advanced cancers. The table came from immunoSEQ multiplex PCR; TCRdb's copy has only in-frame clones and leaves some out. The table has tens of thousands of clones, 70% to 90% seen once. The sample here was CD4+ or CD8+ T cells sorted from blood, taken in a trial of the OX40 agonist ivuxolimab. This sequence originates from an adult with an advanced solid tumor such as melanoma, head and neck, liver or kidney cancer.

CDR3 loop: CATSRDLDFGEQYF. Written as DNA, the CDR3 is TGTGCCACCAGCAGAGATCTGGATTTCGGCGAGCAGTACTTC. The V gene is TRBV15, the J gene TRBJ2-7; D unclear. The germline V and J ends were trimmed by 0 bases and 6 bases, with 12 bases remaining between them. Germline values: CDR1 LNHNV, CDR2 YYDKDF (reference sequence). The CDR3 extends over 14 amino acids.